This T cell receptor beta chain was recovered during a study of blood T cell repertoires in COVID-19. Trimming pared 0 bases from V and 8 bases from J, leaving 17 bases between. This CDR3 comprises 15 residues. Germline CDR1 is SGHDT and CDR2 is YYEEEE. This clone occurred a few times. Assay used: immunoSEQ multiplex PCR; TCRdb lists only in-frame clones, some missing. Among 200,000 to 300,000 clones, about nine tenths were seen once, and the ten largest hold 2.5% to 3%. The receptor was isolated from a woman in her 30s with acute COVID-19. This chain joins TRBV5-6 and TRBJ1-2; D gene ambiguous. The sample comprised PBMCs or T cells enriched from blood (not recorded which). The CDR3 DNA follows: TGTGCCAGCAGCTTGGTGGGAGTGAGAGGAGGAGGCTACACCTTC. Residues: CASSLVGVRGGGYTF.